This record covers a single T cell receptor beta chain. Its antigen remains unidentified. Within one base of it there is no much larger clone, and no base qualities were kept. TCRbeta CDR3 regions were amplified from genomic DNA using the immunoSEQ Assay, a bias-controlled multiplex PCR. The original pipeline was this. Nucleated cell counts per sample were estimated from amplification of reference gene primers within the assay. Sequence reads were collapsed and filtered to measure the absolute abundance of every unique TCRbeta CDR3 rearrangement. Productive Simpson clonality was computed per sample as the square root of Simpson's diversity index over productive rearrangements. Held by TCRdb, this immuneACCESS table contains in-frame sequences only and omits some clones. Under half of the omission traces to an unresolved V gene where checked; the cause of the rest is unknown. The D gene and trimming were derived from the DNA, and the V and J assignments and clone size from that table. For this sample there are more than 150,000 clones; approximately 87% appear just once. In total, the top ten clones hold less than 25% of the sample.

This record belongs to a study of blood T cell repertoires in COVID-19 (dated by TCRdb to the early 2020s). Context from the whole study: The collaborator samples originated in the United States, Italy and Spain and spanned the acute and convalescent phases of COVID-19. Where HLA class I and class II types were available, the types were taken from metadata supplied by the sample provider, not from assay-based typing. The prospective study material was composed of cDNA or gDNA derived from T cells, B-cell-depleted T cells, or PBMCs. The repertoires were released in a freely available public database intended as a resource for research on the immune response to SARS-CoV-2. Nearly every sample came with metadata listing a de-identified subject ID, COVID-19 status, age in years and sex. Subjects who had been exposed to COVID-19, were actively infected with it, or had recovered from it provided the deeply sampled blood TCRbeta repertoires that made up the dataset. The samples were drawn from two sources: the first 160 participants of the ongoing ImmuneRACE study, and 1,254 subjects contributed by 6 global collaborators.

V is pared back by 3 bases and J by 1 base, with 7 bases lying between the germline termini. The germline V gene (reference sequence) supplies CDR1 GTSNPN and CDR2 SVGIG. The CDR3 measures 13 amino acids from cysteine to phenylalanine. Only CDR3 DNA is held: 39 bases, read in frame from base 1. Collaborating institutions collected whole blood in K2EDTA tubes following their own protocols. For TCRbeta analysis, collaborators shipped samples as frozen whole blood, isolated PBMCs, or DNA extracted from either of those sample types. Broad study findings and their caveats: Clinical and demographic metadata were provided uncurated, with the amount varying by source and participant.

This clonotype was sampled from a man in his sixties or seventies with active or convalescent COVID-19. The sequenced sample consisted of peripheral blood. This chain is built from TRBV30 and TRBJ1-5; the D gene is possibly TRBD1, with 6 bases matching. The CDR3 sequence is CAWSRGSNQPQHF. The DNA reads TGTGCCTGGAGCAGGGGAAGCAATCAGCCCCAGCATTTT.